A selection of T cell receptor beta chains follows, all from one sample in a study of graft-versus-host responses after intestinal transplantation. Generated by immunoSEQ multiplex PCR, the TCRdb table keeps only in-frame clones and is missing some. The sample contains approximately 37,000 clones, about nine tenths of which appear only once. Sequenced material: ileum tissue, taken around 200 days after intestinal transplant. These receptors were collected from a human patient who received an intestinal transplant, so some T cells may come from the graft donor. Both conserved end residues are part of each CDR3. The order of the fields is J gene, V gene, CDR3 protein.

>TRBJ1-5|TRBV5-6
CASSIGQGPNQPQHF
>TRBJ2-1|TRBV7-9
CASSFQAGPSYNEQFF
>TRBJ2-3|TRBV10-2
CASGLATPDTQYF
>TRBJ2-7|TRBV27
CASASGSPTLPYEQYF
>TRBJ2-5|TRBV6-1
CASSPDSGVRETQYF
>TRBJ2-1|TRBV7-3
CASSLGFAYNEQFF
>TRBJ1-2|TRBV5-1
CASRAAARGNYGYTF
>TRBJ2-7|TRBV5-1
CASSFFVGTVDEQYF
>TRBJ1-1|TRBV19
CASNLRLNTEAFF
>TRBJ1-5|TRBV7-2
CASSLRSTVSNQPQHF
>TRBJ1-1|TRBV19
CASSIPPGEAFF